The rows below give T cell receptor beta chains drawn from one sample of a study of cytomegalovirus exposure and HLA in healthy donors. Generated by immunoSEQ multiplex PCR, the TCRdb table keeps only in-frame clones and is missing some. Among 110,000 to 150,000 clones listed, 75% were seen once. Material: PBMCs. The receptors were sampled from a man aged 25 to 40 in good health and CMV-seronegative. The CDR3 runs from the conserved cysteine through the conserved F or W. Not all rows give a size; the values are once, few, many and, for expanded clones, a class.

clone size,V gene,CDR3 protein
few,TRBV6-6,CASSPPQGAYEQYF
NA,TRBV20-1,CSASDGDGYTF
few,TRBV9,CASSVEGGGPTYEQYF
few,TRBV20-1,CRPTGGTEAFF
NA,TRBV28,CASSLAGYEQYF
NA,TRBV19,CASSREQGMDYGYTF
few,TRBV10-3,CAISVSPLGQGTGELFF
NA,TRBV6-1,CASRESTGTYYEQYF
NA,TRBV19,CATWGPNPWRELFF
NA,TRBV29-1,CSVGGQGDYGYTF
NA,TRBV7-2,CASSSVRAAYSNQPQHF
NA,TRBV28,CASSLRGFSGANGLTF
NA,TRBV4-2,CASSQAASGLLYEQYF
NA,TRBV28,CATGQGRALSEKLFF
NA,TRBV19,CASSLGTGMSPLHF
NA,TRBV13,CASSARGDGNTEAFF
NA,TRBV11-2,CASVPLPNEKLFF